This TCR beta chain was recovered during a study of Ad26.COV2.S vaccination and SARS-CoV-2 variants. Background on the study: Intramuscularly, Ad26.COV2.S was given either once or twice, 56 days apart. Study results and caveats: Vaccinees reportedly had broad spike-specific CD8+ and CD4+ T cell responses.

V was pared by 6 bases and J by 3 bases, with 13 bases of the junction left unmatched. Looked up from germline, CDR1 is MNHNY and CDR2 is SVGAGI (reference sequence). This CDR3 spans 16 amino acids. Noted treatment: some 20 received Ad26.COV2.S at low or high dose, single or two shots; 5 received placebo; per-sample allocation not given. Sampling took place 63 days after the first vaccine or placebo injection. A Boston adult aged 18-55 years was the donor. The administered vaccine (an Ad26 vector) expressed Wuhan-strain SARS-CoV-2 spike. As regards this clone: What it binds is not known.

Only in-frame clones appear in the TCRdb table, and some are missing; sequencing was by immunoSEQ multiplex PCR. The sample lists 330,000 or so clones; 85% to 90% were seen once. The V call is TRBV6-6, the J call TRBJ2-7; 8 bases map to TRBD1. The source is a person aged 18 to 65 who received the Ad26.COV2.S COVID-19 vaccine or a placebo. This specimen consisted of peripheral blood, obtained in a trial of Ad26.COV2.S vaccine versus placebo. Written as DNA, the CDR3 is TGTGCCAGCAGCCCCACAGGACAGGGAGGACTCTACGAGCAGTACGTC. It codes for CASSPTGQGGLYEQYV.